This T cell receptor (beta chain) derives from a study of cytomegalovirus exposure and HLA in healthy donors. Of note for this clone: The antigen is unknown.

It was with 60 Vbeta and 13 Jbeta primers that the PCR ran. Only in-frame clones appear in the TCRdb table, and some are missing; sequencing was by immunoSEQ multiplex PCR. The table has approximately 100,000 clones, over 75% seen once. Findings and limits, study-wide: The study labeled 164 TCR beta chains cytomegalovirus-associated. Under in vitro conditions, three CMV-associated chains were confirmed as specific for CMV antigens.

The V segment lost 1 base and the J segment 6 bases; nucleotides outside the gene matches: 4. CDR3 size: 15 residues. The germline V gene encodes CDR1 SGHNT and CDR2 YENEEA. Sequenced: PBMCs. This TCR came from a man aged 55 to 70 in good health and CMV-seropositive. V gene TRBV11-3 combines with J gene TRBJ2-2, with 8 bases aligning to TRBD1. The DNA of the CDR3 is TGTGCCAGCAGCTTAGGCCAGGGGGCGCCCGGGGAGCTGTTTTTT. Protein product: CASSLGQGAPGELFF.